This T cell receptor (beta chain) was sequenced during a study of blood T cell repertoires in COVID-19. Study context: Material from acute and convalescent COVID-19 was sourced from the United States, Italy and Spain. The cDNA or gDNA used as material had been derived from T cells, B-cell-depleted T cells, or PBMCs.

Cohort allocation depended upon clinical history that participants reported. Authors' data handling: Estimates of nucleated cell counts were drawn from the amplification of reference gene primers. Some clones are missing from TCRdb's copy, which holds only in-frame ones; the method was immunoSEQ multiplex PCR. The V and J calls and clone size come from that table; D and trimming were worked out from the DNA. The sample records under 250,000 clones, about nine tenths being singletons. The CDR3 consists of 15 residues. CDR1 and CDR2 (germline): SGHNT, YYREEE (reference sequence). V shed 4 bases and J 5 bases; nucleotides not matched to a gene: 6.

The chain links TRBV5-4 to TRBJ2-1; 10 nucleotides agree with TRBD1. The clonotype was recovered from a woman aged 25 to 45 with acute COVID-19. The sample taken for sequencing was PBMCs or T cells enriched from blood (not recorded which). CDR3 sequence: CASSRGTGVNNEQFF. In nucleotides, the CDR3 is TGTGCCAGCAGCCGAGGGACAGGGGTTAACAATGAGCAGTTCTTC.